The T cell receptor beta chain described here comes from a study of T-cell reconstitution after alpha-beta-depleted transplantation in children. The CDR3 runs to 11 residues. Germline V gives CDR1 DFQATT, CDR2 SNEGSKA (reference sequence). This clonotype was detected many times. No antigen is known for it. During its preparation, the TCRbeta library received unique molecular identifiers. MiXCR, applied by TCRdb to the PCR reads, yields one record per CDR3 protein. The table lists nearly 20,000 distinct CDR3 sequences, 10% to 15% of them singletons. Whole-study results and caveats: Surviving recipient cells, namely T cells and thymic progenitors, were the source of high day-60 TCRbeta diversity in some patients.

The V gene is TRBV20-1, the J gene TRBJ2-1; tentatively, D is TRBD1 (6 bases). The clonotype originates from a female patient aged 2-9 years who had a stem cell transplant for congenital amegakaryocytic thrombocytopenia, so the T cells may come from the graft donor. Sample: PBMCs, mostly from graft donor cells, taken 60 days after TCRalphabeta/CD19-depleted stem cell transplant. CDR3 DNA: TGCAGCGGGTCGACAGGCAATGAGCAGTTCTTC. Translated, it gives CSGSTGNEQFF.